These 24 T cell receptor beta chains were sequenced from one sample in a study of Graves' ophthalmopathy and Graves' hyperthyroidism. RNA transcripts were the source from which TCR beta CDR3 regions were amplified. Second-round multiplex PCR came after a first-round RT-PCR that employed HTBI primers. Via MiXCR, TCRdb re-called the multiplex PCR reads, giving one row per CDR3 protein. Of under 350,000 distinct CDR3 sequences listed, about a sixth are singletons. Sequenced input: peripheral blood. The source of these receptors is an adult man with Graves' ophthalmopathy.

At least ten counts were recorded for this clonotype. V is TRBV5-1 and J is TRBJ2-7; 10 nucleotides agree with TRBD1. Unmatched junction bases numbered 5, after V lost 4 bases and J lost 7 bases. Germline CDR1 is SGHRS and CDR2 is YFSETQ. CDR3 size: 13 residues. CDR3 protein: CASSPGQGKEQYF. In DNA, the CDR3 is TGCGCCAGCAGCCCGGGACAGGGGAAGGAGCAGTACTTC.

This chain joins TRBV15 and TRBJ2-7, with a weak D call TRBD2 (6 bases). Looked up from germline, CDR1 is LNHNV and CDR2 is YYDKDF (reference sequence). The CDR3 consists of 13 residues. Trimming removed 3 bases at V and 8 bases at J, with 14 bases between. In DNA form, the CDR3 reads TGTGCCACCAGCAGCAGACTAGGTAATAAGCAGTACTTC. It specifies CATSSRLGNKQYF.

This clonotype was counted ten times or more. This CDR3 is CSARPEEGGNYGYTF. The CDR3 DNA sequence: TGCAGTGCTAGGCCTGAGGAGGGGGGTAACTATGGCTACACCTTC. The chain is built from TRBV20-1 and TRBJ1-2; D is possibly TRBD1 (6 bases). CDR1 DFQATT and CDR2 SNEGSKA come from the germline V gene (reference sequence). The V end lost 3 bases, the J end lost 1 base, and 15 bases lay between the germline ends. The CDR3 runs 15 residues.

In this sample, this clonotype turned up many times. The chain has TRBV7-9 and TRBJ1-5, with a possible D match to TRBD1 (5 bases). Germline V gene lookup returns CDR1 SEHNR and CDR2 FQNEAQ (reference sequence). V lost 5 bases to trimming and J lost 2 bases, with 13 bases between them. This CDR3 is 15 amino acids long. CDR3 coding DNA: TGTGCCAGCAGCACAGGTCGAGGGGGCAATCAGCCCCAGCATTTT. Its translation is CASSTGRGGNQPQHF.

The sample holds many counts of this clonotype. The chain combines TRBV7-8 with TRBJ1-5; D is ambiguous. This CDR3 comprises 14 residues. V was shortened by 2 bases and J by 3 bases, with 8 bases between the two germline ends. In germline, CDR1 is SGHVS, CDR2 FQNEAQ. CDR3 loop: CASSLSAPNQPQHF. The CDR3 bases are TGTGCCAGCAGCTTATCCGCTCCCAATCAGCCCCAGCATTTT.

The sample holds many counts of this clonotype. The V call is TRBV6-1, the J call TRBJ1-2; D is ambiguous. Trimming shortened V by 3 bases and J by 5 bases, and 10 bases separated the two germline ends. Germline CDR1 MNHNS, CDR2 SASEGT. There are 13 residues in the CDR3. CDR3 sequence reads: CASSEVGGYGYTF. The DNA of the CDR3 is TGTGCCAGCAGTGAGGTCGGAGGGTATGGCTACACCTTC.

This clonotype was counted many times. The rearrangement uses TRBV11-1 and TRBJ1-5, with 9 bases fitting TRBD1. Trimming removed 5 bases from V and 0 bases from J; junction bases left unmatched: 5. Germline-derived CDR1 and CDR2 are SGHAT and FQDESV (reference sequence). The CDR3 covers 16 residues. The CDR3 spells CASSKDRGYSNQPQHF. Here the CDR3 DNA reads TGTGCCAGCAGCAAGGACAGGGGATATAGCAATCAGCCCCAGCATTTT.

This clonotype came up many times. This chain uses TRBV18 with TRBJ2-5; TRBD1 matches 11 bases. The V and J ends lost 3 bases and 5 bases, in that order; junction bases with no gene match: 8. This CDR3 has 16 residues. Germline CDR1 KGHSH, CDR2 LQKENI. The CDR3 nucleotides are TGTGCCAGCTCACCGACCGGGACAGGGGGATCGGAGACCCAGTACTTC. Its protein product is CASSPTGTGGSETQYF.

This clonotype was seen at least ten times. CDR3 bases: TGTGCCAGCAGCCCCCAGCGGGGAAACACTGAAGCTTTCTTT. Its protein product is CASSPQRGNTEAFF. The V and J genes are TRBV7-2 and TRBJ1-1, with D unclear. This CDR3 has 14 amino acids. Trimming removed 5 bases from V and 2 bases from J, with 12 bases in between. Germline V gene data show CDR1 as SGHTA and CDR2 as FQGNSA.

This chain uses TRBV27 with TRBJ2-5; 8 nucleotides agree with TRBD1. Germline lookup yields CDR1 MNHEY and CDR2 SMNVEV (reference sequence). This CDR3 comprises 15 residues. V dropped 5 bases and J dropped 3; count of bases not matched to a gene: 8. The CDR3 DNA sequence: TGTGCCAGCAGTGTGGACAGGGTTTCGAAAGAGACCCAGTACTTC. Its translation is CASSVDRVSKETQYF.

Many counts were recorded for this clonotype. The chain has TRBV6-2 or TRBV6-3 and TRBJ2-5; 10 bases match TRBD2. This CDR3 is 15 amino acids long. Losses at the gene ends were 6 bases for V and 6 bases for J; bases not matched to a gene: 10. Germline V lookup: CDR1 MNHEY, CDR2 SVGEGT. The CDR3 nucleotides are TGTGCCAGCAGATCTAGCGGGAGTGTCCAGAAGACCCAGTACTTC. Protein product: CASRSSGSVQKTQYF.

This clonotype was counted at least ten times. The chain joins TRBV20-1 to TRBJ1-5; D possibly corresponds to TRBD1 (5 bases). CDR3 length equals 12 residues. The V gene lost 5 bases and the J gene lost 5 bases, with 10 bases spanning the gap. The V gene's germline CDR1 is DFQATT and CDR2 SNEGSKA (reference sequence). CDR3 sequence: CSALTEDQPQHF. CDR3 nucleotides: TGCAGTGCTTTGACAGAAGATCAGCCCCAGCATTTT.

This clonotype was seen many times. Likely a read error: the CDR3 ends without its conserved phenylalanine or tryptophan. The limits of the CDR3 on the DNA are not certain, so only TCRdb's listed CDR3 is given. This sequence joins TRBV11-2 and TRBJ2-4; TRBD1, the D gene given by the table, was not confirmed from the DNA. CDR1 SGHAT and CDR2 FQNNGV come from the germline V gene. The CDR3 is 13 residues long, counting both termini. This chain's CDR3 is CASSTTAPSLTAL.

The sample holds many counts of this clonotype. The rearrangement joins TRBV5-1 to TRBJ1-1, with a possible D match to TRBD1 (5 bases). V shed 0 bases and J shed 8 bases, with 14 bases lying between them. The V gene's germline CDR1 is SGHRS and CDR2 YFSETQ. CDR3 length: 14 residues. The CDR3 loop is CASSLGEGKGEAFF. The CDR3 nucleotides read TGCGCCAGCAGCTTGGGGGAGGGGAAGGGGGAAGCTTTCTTT.

This clonotype occurred many times. The genes are TRBV19 and TRBJ2-7; 8 bases are a match to TRBD1. This CDR3 has 13 residues. Germline assignment: CDR1 LNHDA and CDR2 SQIVND (reference sequence). The V and J ends lost 5 bases and 6 bases, in that order; junction bases with no gene match: 6. The chain's CDR3 is CASSVTGEGEQYF. CDR3 DNA: TGTGCCAGTAGTGTGACAGGGGAAGGCGAGCAGTACTTC.

This clonotype has ten or more counts. CDR3 sequence reads: CASSSLTGGLTYEQYF. CDR3 sequence (DNA): TGTGCCAGCAGTTCACTGACAGGGGGCTTGACCTACGAGCAGTACTTC. The chain carries TRBV28 and TRBJ2-7, with 10 bases matching TRBD1. J lost 2 bases, V lost 4 bases, and 8 bases had no gene match. The CDR3 length is 16 residues. In germline, CDR1 is MDHEN, CDR2 SYDVKM.

This clonotype occurred many times. CDR3 region: CASSLTRGQYGYTF. The CDR3, as DNA: TGTGCCAGCAGCCTGACCAGGGGACAATATGGCTACACCTTC. J is TRBJ1-2 and V is TRBV5-5, with TRBD1 as a possible D gene (6 bases). V was clipped by 4 bases and J by 5 bases, with 15 bases between them. The CDR3 has 14 amino acids. In germline, CDR1 is SGHKS, CDR2 YYEKEE (reference sequence).

This clonotype showed up many times. The genes are TRBV11-2 and TRBJ2-5, with unresolved D. Trimming stripped 6 bases from V and 2 bases from J, with 7 bases between. CDR3 length equals 12 residues. Germline CDR1 is SGHAT and CDR2 is FQNNGV. CDR3 residues: CASRLGQETQYF. The CDR3 nucleotides are TGTGCCAGCAGGCTTGGACAAGAGACCCAGTACTTC.

This clonotype appeared many times. J is TRBJ1-1 and V is TRBV5-1; D gene unclear. Germline loops: CDR1 SGHRS, CDR2 YFSETQ. The V end lost 1 base, the J end lost 3 bases, and 7 bases lay between the germline ends. The CDR3 consists of 13 residues. The CDR3 protein is CASSLRTYTEAFF. Written as DNA, the CDR3 is TGCGCCAGCAGCTTGAGGACGTACACTGAAGCTTTCTTT. Based on the CDR3 plus reference TRBV5-1 and TRBJ1-1, the full variable domain is KAGVTQTPRYLIKTRGQQVTLSCSPISGHRSVSWYQQTPGQGLQFLFEYFSETQRNKGNFPGRFSGRQFSNSRSEMNVSTLELGDSALYLCASSLRTYTEAFFGQGTRLTVV.

Worth noting for this clonotype: A much larger clone differs by one base, so this may be a read error. The rearrangement joins TRBV30 to TRBJ2-7; D call uncertain. Trimming removed 7 bases from V and 2 bases from J, with 12 bases in between. There are 12 residues in the CDR3. Looked up from germline, CDR1 is GTSNPN and CDR2 is SVGIG (reference sequence). CDR3 coding DNA: TGTGCCTCGACAAGGTATACCTACGAGCAGTACTTC. This translates into CASTRYTYEQYF.

This clonotype was found many times. The V and J genes are TRBV6-1 and TRBJ1-5; perhaps TRBD1 as D (5 bases). This CDR3 has 15 residues. From germline, CDR1 is MNHNS and CDR2 SASEGT. The germline V and J ends were trimmed by 4 bases and 4 bases, with 14 bases remaining between them. The CDR3 DNA sequence: TGTGCCAGCAGTGGTGAGGCAGGGCGGAATCAGCCCCAGCATTTT. Translated, it gives CASSGEAGRNQPQHF.

The sample holds many counts of this clonotype. This rearrangement joins TRBV2 to TRBJ1-2, with D hard to call. Germline values: CDR1 SNHLY, CDR2 FYNNEI. V was cut by 2 bases and J by 4 bases, with 8 bases left in between. The CDR3 consists of 13 residues. CDR3 sequence: CASSESGVYGYTF. As DNA, the CDR3 is TGTGCCAGCAGTGAATCAGGTGTCTATGGCTACACCTTC.

This clonotype was detected ten times or more. V is TRBV19 and J is TRBJ2-5; TRBD2 is a possible D gene (7 bases). CDR1 is LNHDA and CDR2 is SQIVND in the germline V gene (reference sequence). This CDR3 comprises 18 residues. Between the trimmed V and J ends, which lost 7 bases and 0 bases, there was a span of 24 bases. The CDR3 DNA reads as TGTGCCAGTACAGAAGGGGGAGGGAATAGCGGCAACCAAGAGACCCAGTACTTC. Translating it yields CASTEGGGNSGNQETQYF.

This chain links TRBV12-3 or TRBV12-4 with TRBJ2-5; 7 bases agree with TRBD1. V trimming: 6 bases; J trimming: 6 bases; junction bases outside the gene matches: 16. CDR3 length: 16 residues. This CDR3 reads CASSHNSRQGAKTQYF. Here the CDR3 DNA reads TGTGCCAGCAGCCACAACTCGAGACAGGGTGCAAAGACCCAGTACTTC.